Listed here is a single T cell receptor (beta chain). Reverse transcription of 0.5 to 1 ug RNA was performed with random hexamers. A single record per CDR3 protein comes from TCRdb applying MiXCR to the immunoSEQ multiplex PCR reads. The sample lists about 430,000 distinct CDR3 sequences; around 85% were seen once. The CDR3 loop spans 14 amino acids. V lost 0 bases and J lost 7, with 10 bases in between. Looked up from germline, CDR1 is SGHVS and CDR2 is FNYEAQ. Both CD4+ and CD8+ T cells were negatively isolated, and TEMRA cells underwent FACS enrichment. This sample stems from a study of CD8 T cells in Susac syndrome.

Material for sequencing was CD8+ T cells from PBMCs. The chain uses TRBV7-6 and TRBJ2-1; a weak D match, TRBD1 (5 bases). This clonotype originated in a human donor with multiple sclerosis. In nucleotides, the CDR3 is TGTGCCAGCAGCTTAGCGGTCCCAGGGAATGAGCAGTTCTTC. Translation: CASSLAVPGNEQFF.